This T cell receptor (beta chain) stems from a study of blood T cell repertoires in COVID-19. Study at large: COVID-19 samples from acute and convalescent phases originated in the United States, Italy and Spain. Sample material is recorded as cDNA or gDNA derived from T cells, B-cell-depleted T cells, or PBMCs.

Methods used by the authors: Amplifying reference gene primers gave estimates of nucleated cell counts. TCRdb's table, derived via immunoSEQ multiplex PCR, lists solely in-frame clones and lacks some. V and J calls and clone size are as listed in that table; D and trimming were resolved from the DNA. The table records more than 95,000 clones, around 83% of them present only once. The length of the CDR3 is 13 residues. The germline CDR1 and CDR2 sequences are LNHDA and SQIVND (reference sequence). With 3 bases removed from V and 4 bases from J, the gap between germline ends came to 8 bases. Sample: peripheral blood. The chain is built from TRBV19 and TRBJ2-3, with D possibly matching TRBD1 (6 bases). The sequence was collected from a woman of 80 years or more with active or convalescent COVID-19. CDR3 coding DNA: TGTGCCAGTAGTATTAGGGGGTCAGATACGCAGTATTTT. This translates into CASSIRGSDTQYF. Combining the CDR3 with reference TRBV19 and TRBJ2-3 gives the whole variable domain DGGITQSPKYLFRKEGQNVTLSCEQNLNHDAMYWYRQDPGQGLRLIYYSQIVNDFQKGDIAEGYSVSREKKESFPLTVTSAQKNPTAFYLCASSIRGSDTQYFGPGTRLTVL.